This is a list of T cell receptor beta chains from one sample in a study of cytomegalovirus exposure and HLA in healthy donors. The table came from immunoSEQ multiplex PCR; TCRdb's copy has only in-frame clones and leaves some out. Of around 200,000 clones in the sample, roughly 80% were seen once. Sequencing was done on a sample of PBMCs. The receptors come from a woman under 30 in good health and CMV-seronegative. Both conserved end residues are part of each CDR3.

TRBJ2-7 TRBV9 CASSVERDSSHEQYF
TRBJ2-7 TRBV5-6 CASSLARAGNYEQYF
TRBJ2-5 TRBV6-5 CASLGGSSETQYF
TRBJ2-1 TRBV19 CASSIIGQAYNEQFF
TRBJ1-5 TRBV6-1 CASSDQGLGNQPQHF
TRBJ2-2 TRBV28 CASSSSGRINGELFF
TRBJ2-5 TRBV7-9 CASSLGRGREETQYF
TRBJ2-7 TRBV7-3 CASSLQPGTGPDEQYF
TRBJ1-3 TRBV6-6 CASMPGNSGNTIYF
TRBJ2-7 TRBV28 CASSFGTGYEQYF
TRBJ1-2 TRBV7-9 CSSSFDKASYTF
TRBJ2-7 TRBV15 CATSNPVGTSYEQYF
TRBJ2-2 TRBV4-2 CASSQDLFGELFF
TRBJ2-7 TRBV21-1 CARQHVGLAYEQYF
TRBJ2-1 TRBV19 CASSIGQSSYNEQFF
TRBJ1-4 TRBV13 CASSLGGIGTNEKLFF